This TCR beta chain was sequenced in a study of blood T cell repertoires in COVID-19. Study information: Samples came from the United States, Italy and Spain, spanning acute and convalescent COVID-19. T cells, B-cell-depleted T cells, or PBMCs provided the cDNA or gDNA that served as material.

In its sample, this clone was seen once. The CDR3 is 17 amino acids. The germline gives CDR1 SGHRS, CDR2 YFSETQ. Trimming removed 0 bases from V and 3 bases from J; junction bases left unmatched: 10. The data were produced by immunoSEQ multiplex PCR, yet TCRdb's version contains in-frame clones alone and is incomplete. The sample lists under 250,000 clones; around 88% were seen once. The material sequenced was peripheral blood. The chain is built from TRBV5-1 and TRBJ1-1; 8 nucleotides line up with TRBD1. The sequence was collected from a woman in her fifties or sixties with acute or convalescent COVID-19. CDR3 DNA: TGCGCCAGCAGCTTGGAGGGACAGGCCCAGGGAGACACTGAAGCTTTCTTT. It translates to CASSLEGQAQGDTEAFF. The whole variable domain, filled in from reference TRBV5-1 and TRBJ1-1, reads KAGVTQTPRYLIKTRGQQVTLSCSPISGHRSVSWYQQTPGQGLQFLFEYFSETQRNKGNFPGRFSGRQFSNSRSEMNVSTLELGDSALYLCASSLEGQAQGDTEAFFGQGTRLTVV.